A selection of T cell receptor beta chains follows, all from one sample in a study of CD8 T cells in ankylosing spondylitis. TCRdb reanalysed the 5' RACE reads using MiXCR and keeps one entry per CDR3 protein. This sample has fewer than 450,000 distinct CDR3 sequences, with 17% found just once. Input material: blood, either unsorted or a sorted T cell fraction (not recorded which). The receptors shown here come from a male donor with ankylosing spondylitis. The CDR3 runs from the conserved cysteine through the conserved F or W. A D gene is named only where the DNA matches it firmly. For some rows the clone size is stated as once, few or many, or as a class when expanded; others skip it.

clone_size j_call v_call d_call cdr3_nt cdr3_aa
NA TRBJ2-3 TRBV6-5 NA TGTGCCAGCAGCACCGTAGCAGATACGCAGTATTTT CASSTVADTQYF
few TRBJ1-1 TRBV5-1 NA TGCGCCAGCGCCGGGCCCGCGGGGAACACTGAAGCTTTCTTT CASAGPAGNTEAFF
NA TRBJ1-1 TRBV10-3 NA TGTGCCATCAGTGAGCAGCTGAACACTGAAGCTTTCTTT CAISEQLNTEAFF
many TRBJ2-1 TRBV5-1 TRBD2 TGCGCCAGCAGTCCTAGCGGGGGGGCCGGGTACAATGAGCAGTTCTTC CASSPSGGAGYNEQFF
NA TRBJ2-3 TRBV4-1 TRBD2 TGCGCCAGCAGCCAACTCGCGGGAGGGTTCCTTGGCACAGATACGCAGTATTTT CASSQLAGGFLGTDTQYF
many TRBJ2-3 TRBV3-1 NA TGTGCCAGCAGCCCCTTCACGGGGAAGATCACAGATACGCAGTATTTT CASSPFTGKITDTQYF
many TRBJ1-1 TRBV29-1 NA TGCAGCGTTGAACGGGGCGGCACTGAAGCTTTCTTT CSVERGGTEAFF
many TRBJ1-4 TRBV29-1 TRBD1 TGCAGCGTAGCTGGACAGGCAACTAATGAAAAACTGTTTTTT CSVAGQATNEKLFF
NA TRBJ1-4 TRBV20-1 TRBD1 TGCAGTGCTAGTCCCGGACAGGGCATGGGTGAAAAACTGTTTTTT CSASPGQGMGEKLFF
NA TRBJ1-5 TRBV12-3/TRBV12-4 NA TGTGCCAGCAGTTTCGGGGGAATGCCCCAGCATTTT CASSFGGMPQHF
NA TRBJ2-7 TRBV27 TRBD1 TGTGCCAGCAGTCCACGGGACAGTTGGGAGCAGTACTTC CASSPRDSWEQYF
NA TRBJ1-1 TRBV20-1 NA TGCAGTGCTAAGGGCAGCATGAACACTGAAGCTTTCTTT CSAKGSMNTEAFF
NA TRBJ2-1 TRBV24-1 NA TGTGCCACCAGTGATTTTAACGGGTACTACAATGAGCAGTTCTTC CATSDFNGYYNEQFF
few TRBJ1-1 TRBV20-1 NA TGCAGTGCTAGTCCGGTTAGCTTGAACACTGAAGCTTTCTTT CSASPVSLNTEAFF
NA TRBJ2-6 TRBV9 TRBD1 TGTGCCAGCAGCGTAGCTACAGACAGGGGGGTCCCTCTCTCTGGGGCCAACGTCCTGACTTTC CASSVATDRGVPLSGANVLTF
few TRBJ2-5 TRBV21-1 NA TGTGCCAGCCCGTACCCGGGACAGGGACTTCTCCAAGAGACCCAGTACTTC CASPYPGQGLLQETQYF
once TRBJ1-1 TRBV6-1 NA TGTGCCAGCAGGCCCGTCCTGAGCACTGAAGCTTTCTTT CASRPVLSTEAFF
few TRBJ1-5 TRBV5-1 NA TGCGCCAGCAGCTTAATGGACGGAAGCCAGCCCCAGCATTTT CASSLMDGSQPQHF
few TRBJ1-1 TRBV11-2 NA TGTGCCAGCAGCTTAAACCTAGGCCGGCGGGCTGAAGCTTTCTTT CASSLNLGRRAEAFF
NA TRBJ2-1 TRBV11-2 TRBD1 TGTGCCAGCAGCAGACACGGGACAGGGGGTCTTGATGAGCAGTTCTTC CASSRHGTGGLDEQFF
NA TRBJ1-4 TRBV27 TRBD1 TGTGCCAGCAGACCGGACAGGTGGAATGAAAAACTGTTTTTT CASRPDRWNEKLFF
few TRBJ2-3 TRBV7-3 TRBD2 TGTGCCAGCAGCCTCTACCCGACTAGCTCTCTCGCAGATACGCAGTATTTT CASSLYPTSSLADTQYF
many TRBJ2-1 TRBV12-3/TRBV12-4 TRBD2 TGTGCCAGCAGTGGCGGGGGGTTCTACAATGAGCAGTTCTTC CASSGGGFYNEQFF
NA TRBJ2-7 TRBV7-8 NA TGTGCCAGCAGCCTAACACAGGTCTCCTACGAGCAGTACTTC CASSLTQVSYEQYF
few TRBJ2-2 TRBV29-1 NA TGCAGCGTTGGTTACAGGGGAGGCACCGGGGAGCTGTTTTTT CSVGYRGGTGELFF
few TRBJ2-5 TRBV6-1 NA TGTGCCAGCAGTGAATCAAAGACCCAGTACTTC CASSESKTQYF
few TRBJ1-4 TRBV28 NA TGTGCCAGCAGTTTGGATGGGGCAGCTACTAATGAAAAACTGTTTTTT CASSLDGAATNEKLFF